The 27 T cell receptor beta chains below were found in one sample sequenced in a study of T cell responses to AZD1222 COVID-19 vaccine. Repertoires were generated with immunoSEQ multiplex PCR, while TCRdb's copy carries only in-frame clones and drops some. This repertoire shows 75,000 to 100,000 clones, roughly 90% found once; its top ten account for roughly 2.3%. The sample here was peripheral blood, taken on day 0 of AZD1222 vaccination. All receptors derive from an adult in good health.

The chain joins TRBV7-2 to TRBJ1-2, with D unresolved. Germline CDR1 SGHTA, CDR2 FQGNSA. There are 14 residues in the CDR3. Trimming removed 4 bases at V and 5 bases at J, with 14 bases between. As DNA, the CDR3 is TGTGCCAGCAGCTCTCTTACGGAACTGTATGGCTACACCTTC. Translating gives CASSSLTELYGYTF.

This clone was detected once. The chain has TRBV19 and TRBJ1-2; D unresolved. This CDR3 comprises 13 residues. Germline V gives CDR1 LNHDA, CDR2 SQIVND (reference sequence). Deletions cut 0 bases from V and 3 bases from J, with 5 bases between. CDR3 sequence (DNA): TGTGCCAGTAGTATAGACGGACACTATGGCTACACCTTC. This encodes CASSIDGHYGYTF.

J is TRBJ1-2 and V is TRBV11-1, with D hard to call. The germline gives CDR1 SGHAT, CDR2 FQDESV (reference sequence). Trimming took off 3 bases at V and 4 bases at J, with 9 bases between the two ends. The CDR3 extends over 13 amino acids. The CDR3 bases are TGTGCCAGCAGCTTTGGCGGTAGCTATGGCTACACCTTC. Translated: CASSFGGSYGYTF.

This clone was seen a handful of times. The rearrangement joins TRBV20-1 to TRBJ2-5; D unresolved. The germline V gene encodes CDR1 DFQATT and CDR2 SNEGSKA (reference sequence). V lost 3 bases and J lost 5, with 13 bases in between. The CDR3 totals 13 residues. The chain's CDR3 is CSASLPSPETQYF. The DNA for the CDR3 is TGCAGTGCTAGTCTCCCCAGCCCGGAGACCCAGTACTTC.

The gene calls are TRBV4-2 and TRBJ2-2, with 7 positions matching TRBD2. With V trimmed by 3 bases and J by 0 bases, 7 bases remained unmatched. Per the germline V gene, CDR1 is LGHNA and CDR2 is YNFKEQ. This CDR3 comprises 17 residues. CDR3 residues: CASSQEIAGTNTGELFF. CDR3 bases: TGTGCCAGCAGCCAGGAAATAGCGGGTACGAACACCGGGGAGCTGTTTTTT.

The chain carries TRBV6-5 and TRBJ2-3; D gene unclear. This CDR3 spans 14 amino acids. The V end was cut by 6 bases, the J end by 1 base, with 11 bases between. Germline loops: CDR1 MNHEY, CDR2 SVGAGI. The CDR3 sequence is CASRIFWGTDTQYF. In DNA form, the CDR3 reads TGTGCCAGCAGAATTTTTTGGGGCACAGATACGCAGTATTTT.

CDR3 DNA sequence: TGTGCCAGCACCGAGTGGACAGGGGCCAATGGCTACACCTTC. Translated, it gives CASTEWTGANGYTF. The V call is TRBV9, the J call TRBJ1-2, with 9 bases matching TRBD1. CDR1 and CDR2 from the germline V gene are SGDLS and YYNGEE. The CDR3 has 14 amino acids. With V trimmed by 6 bases and J by 6 bases, 9 bases remained unmatched. Full variable domain (remainder filled in from reference TRBV9 and TRBJ1-2): DSGVTQTPKHLITATGQRVTLRCSPRSGDLSVYWYQQSLDQGLQFLIQYYNGEERAKGNILERFSAQQFPDLHSELNLSSLELGDSALYFCASTEWTGANGYTFGSGTRLTVV.

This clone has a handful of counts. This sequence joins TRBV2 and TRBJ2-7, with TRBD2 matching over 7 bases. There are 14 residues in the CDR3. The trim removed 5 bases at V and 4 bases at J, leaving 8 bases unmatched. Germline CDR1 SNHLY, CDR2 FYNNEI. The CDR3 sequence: CASSRGLGAYEQYF. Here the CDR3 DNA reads TGTGCCAGCAGTCGTGGACTAGGAGCTTACGAGCAGTACTTC.

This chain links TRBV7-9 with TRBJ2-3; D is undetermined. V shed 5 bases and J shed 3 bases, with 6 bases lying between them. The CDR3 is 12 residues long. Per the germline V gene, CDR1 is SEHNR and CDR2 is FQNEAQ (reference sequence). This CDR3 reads CASSTSTDTQYF. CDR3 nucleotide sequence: TGTGCCAGCAGCACCTCAACAGATACGCAGTATTTT.

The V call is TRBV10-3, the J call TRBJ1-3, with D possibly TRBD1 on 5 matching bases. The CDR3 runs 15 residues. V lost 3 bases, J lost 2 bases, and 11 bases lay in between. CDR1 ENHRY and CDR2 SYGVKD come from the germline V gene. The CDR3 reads CAISDIGAPGNTIYF. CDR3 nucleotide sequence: TGTGCCATCAGTGATATCGGGGCACCTGGAAACACCATATATTTT.

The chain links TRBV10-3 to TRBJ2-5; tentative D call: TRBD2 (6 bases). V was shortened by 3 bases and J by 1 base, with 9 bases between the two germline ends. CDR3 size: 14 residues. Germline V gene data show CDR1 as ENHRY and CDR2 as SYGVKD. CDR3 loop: CAISDRRVQETQYF. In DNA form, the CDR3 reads TGTGCCATCAGTGATCGGAGGGTCCAAGAGACCCAGTACTTC.

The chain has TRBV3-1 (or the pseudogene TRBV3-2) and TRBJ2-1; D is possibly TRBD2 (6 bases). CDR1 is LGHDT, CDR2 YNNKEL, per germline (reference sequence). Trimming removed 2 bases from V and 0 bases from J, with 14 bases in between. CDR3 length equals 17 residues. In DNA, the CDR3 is TGTGCCAGCAGCCAACGATTAGCGGCCAACTCCTACAATGAGCAGTTCTTC. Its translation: CASSQRLAANSYNEQFF.

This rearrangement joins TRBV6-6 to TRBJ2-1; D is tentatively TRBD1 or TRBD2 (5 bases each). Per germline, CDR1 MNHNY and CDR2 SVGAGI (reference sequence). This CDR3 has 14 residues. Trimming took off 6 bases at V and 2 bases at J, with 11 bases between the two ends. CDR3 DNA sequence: TGTGCCAGCAGCCGGGACCGAGCCTACAATGAGCAGTTCTTC. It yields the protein CASSRDRAYNEQFF.

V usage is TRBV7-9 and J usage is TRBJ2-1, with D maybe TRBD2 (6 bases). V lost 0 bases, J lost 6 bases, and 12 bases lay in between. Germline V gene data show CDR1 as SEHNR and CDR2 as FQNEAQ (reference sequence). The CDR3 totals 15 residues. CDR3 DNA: TGTGCCAGCAGCTTAGCGTGGGAGCGGGTCAATGAGCAGTTCTTC. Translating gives CASSLAWERVNEQFF.

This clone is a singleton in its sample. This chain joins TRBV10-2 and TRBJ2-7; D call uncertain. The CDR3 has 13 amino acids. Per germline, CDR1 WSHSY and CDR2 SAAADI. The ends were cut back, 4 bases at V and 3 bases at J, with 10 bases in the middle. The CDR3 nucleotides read TGCGCCAGCAGTGTCCAGGTCGGCTACGAGCAGTACTTC. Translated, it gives CASSVQVGYEQYF.

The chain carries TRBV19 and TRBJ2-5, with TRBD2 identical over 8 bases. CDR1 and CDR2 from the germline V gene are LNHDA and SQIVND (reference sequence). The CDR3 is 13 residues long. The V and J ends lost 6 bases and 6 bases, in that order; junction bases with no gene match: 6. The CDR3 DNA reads TGTGCCAGTAGGGCGGGGGGCAGCCAGACCCAGTACTTC. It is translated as CASRAGGSQTQYF.

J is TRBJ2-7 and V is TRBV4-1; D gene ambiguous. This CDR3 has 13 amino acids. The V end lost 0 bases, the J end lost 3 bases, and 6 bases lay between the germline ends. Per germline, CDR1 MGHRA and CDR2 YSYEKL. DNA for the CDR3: TGCGCCAGCAGCCAAGAACGGAACTACGAGCAGTACTTC. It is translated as CASSQERNYEQYF.

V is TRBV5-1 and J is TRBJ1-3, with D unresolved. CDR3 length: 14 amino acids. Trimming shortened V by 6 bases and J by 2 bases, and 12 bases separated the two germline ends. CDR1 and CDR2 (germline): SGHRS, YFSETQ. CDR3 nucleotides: TGCGCCAGCAAAGGCAGCGTTACTGGAAACACCATATATTTT. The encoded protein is CASKGSVTGNTIYF.

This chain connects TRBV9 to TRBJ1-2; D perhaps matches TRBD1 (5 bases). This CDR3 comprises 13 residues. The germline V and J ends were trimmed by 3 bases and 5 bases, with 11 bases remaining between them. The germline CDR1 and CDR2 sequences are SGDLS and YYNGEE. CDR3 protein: CASSAGWGYGYTF. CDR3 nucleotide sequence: TGTGCCAGCAGCGCAGGCTGGGGGTATGGCTACACCTTC.

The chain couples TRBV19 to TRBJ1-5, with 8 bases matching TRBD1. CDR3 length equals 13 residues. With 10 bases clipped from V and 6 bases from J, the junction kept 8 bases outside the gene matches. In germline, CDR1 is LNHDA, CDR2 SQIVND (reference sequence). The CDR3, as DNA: TGTGCCACCATCGACAGGGGTGGTCAGCCCCAGCATTTT. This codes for CATIDRGGQPQHF.

The CDR3 DNA reads as TGTGCCAGCAGCTTAGTGCGGGGGATTACTTTCTTT. This codes for CASSLVRGITFF. The chain links TRBV11-2 to TRBJ1-1, with D perhaps matching TRBD1 (5 bases). V gave up 1 base and J gave up 12 bases, with 12 bases separating them. The CDR3 consists of 12 residues. Germline lookup yields CDR1 SGHAT and CDR2 FQNNGV.

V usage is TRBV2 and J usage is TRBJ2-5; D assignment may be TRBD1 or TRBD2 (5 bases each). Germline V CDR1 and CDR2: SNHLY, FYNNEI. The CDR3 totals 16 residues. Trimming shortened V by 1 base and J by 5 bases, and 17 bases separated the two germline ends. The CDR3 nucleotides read TGTGCCAGCAGTGAAGACATCTCGCTGGGACGGGAGACCCAGTACTTC. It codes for CASSEDISLGRETQYF.

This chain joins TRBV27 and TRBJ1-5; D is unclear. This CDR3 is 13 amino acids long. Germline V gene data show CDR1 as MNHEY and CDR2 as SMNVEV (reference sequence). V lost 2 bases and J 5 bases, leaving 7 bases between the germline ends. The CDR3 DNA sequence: TGTGCCAGCAGTTTAGTCTGGGATCAGCCCCAGCATTTT. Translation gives CASSLVWDQPQHF.

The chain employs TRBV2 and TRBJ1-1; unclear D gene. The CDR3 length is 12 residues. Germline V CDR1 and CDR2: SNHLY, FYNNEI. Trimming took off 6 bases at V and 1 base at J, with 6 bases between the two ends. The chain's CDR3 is CASRERNTEAFF. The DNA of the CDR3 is TGTGCCAGCAGGGAACGGAACACTGAAGCTTTCTTT.

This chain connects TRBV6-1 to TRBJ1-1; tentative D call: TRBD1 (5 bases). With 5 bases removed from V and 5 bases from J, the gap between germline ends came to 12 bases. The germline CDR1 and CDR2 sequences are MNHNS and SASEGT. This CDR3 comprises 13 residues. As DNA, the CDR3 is TGTGCCAGCAGTTCCGGGTCAGGGACTGAAGCTTTCTTT. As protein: CASSSGSGTEAFF.

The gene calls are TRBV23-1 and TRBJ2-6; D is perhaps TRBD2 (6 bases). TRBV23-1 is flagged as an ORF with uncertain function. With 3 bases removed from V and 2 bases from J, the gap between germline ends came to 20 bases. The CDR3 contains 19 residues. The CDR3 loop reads CASSHLGTYKTPGANVLTF. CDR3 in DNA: TGCGCCAGCAGTCATCTCGGGACTTACAAAACTCCTGGGGCCAACGTCCTGACTTTC.

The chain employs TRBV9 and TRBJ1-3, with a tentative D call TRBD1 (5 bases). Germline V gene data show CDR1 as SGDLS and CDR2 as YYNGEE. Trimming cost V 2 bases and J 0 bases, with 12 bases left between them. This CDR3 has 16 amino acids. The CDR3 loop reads CASSVDGARSGNTIYF. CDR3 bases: TGTGCCAGCAGCGTCGATGGGGCCCGCTCTGGAAACACCATATATTTT.